Below, 21 T cell receptor beta chains from the same sample are listed, as sequenced in a study of T-cell reconstitution after alpha-beta-depleted transplantation in children. The library targeted TCRbeta and was prepared with unique molecular identifiers. MiXCR, applied by TCRdb to the PCR reads, yields one record per CDR3 protein. The sample lists 450,000 to 550,000 distinct CDR3 sequences, roughly 11% occurring once. The starting material was PBMCs, mostly from graft donor cells, obtained 180 days after TCRalphabeta/CD19-depleted stem cell transplant. All receptors come from a female patient aged 2-10 years who had a stem cell transplant for aplastic anemia, so the T cells may come from the graft donor.

This clonotype was seen only a few times. This chain joins TRBV12-3 or TRBV12-4 and TRBJ2-7; 11 bases line up with TRBD2. The CDR3 has 14 amino acids. V lost 3 bases and J lost 6; bases outside the gene matches: 4. CDR3 nucleotides: TGTGCCAGCAGTTTTTCACTAGCGGGAGTCGAGCAGTACTTC. Its protein product is CASSFSLAGVEQYF.

There are a few counts of this clonotype. The V gene is TRBV12-5, the J gene TRBJ1-1; no clear D gene. Per germline, CDR1 LGHNT and CDR2 FRNRAP. The CDR3 length is 18 residues. Trimming stripped 1 base from V and 4 bases from J, with 22 bases between. The CDR3 DNA sequence: TGTGCTAGTGGTTTGGGTCTAAAGGAGCTCCACTTCGGCACTGAAGCTTTCTTT. Residues: CASGLGLKELHFGTEAFF.

This clonotype has more than one count but fewer than ten. J is TRBJ2-3 and V is TRBV6-5; TRBD2 is a possible D gene (6 bases). Germline V gene data show CDR1 as MNHEY and CDR2 as SVGAGI. The V gene lost 4 bases and the J gene lost 2 bases, with 19 bases spanning the gap. The CDR3 loop spans 17 amino acids. The CDR3, as DNA: TGTGCCAGCAGTTCACAATTTAGCGGAACAACCACAGATACGCAGTATTTT. It specifies CASSSQFSGTTTDTQYF.

This clonotype has more than one count but fewer than ten. V is TRBV5-1 and J is TRBJ2-7; 10 bases are a match to TRBD2. The CDR3 loop spans 13 amino acids. V was pared by 2 bases and J by 5 bases, with 1 base of the junction left unmatched. Germline V gives CDR1 SGHRS, CDR2 YFSETQ. As DNA, the CDR3 is TGCGCCAGCAGCTTCCTAGCGGGAGACGAGCAGTACGTC. Its protein product is CASSFLAGDEQYV.

The rearrangement links TRBV19 to TRBJ1-5; D uncertain. CDR1 is LNHDA, CDR2 SQIVND, per germline (reference sequence). V lost 4 bases and J lost 9, with 19 bases in between. The CDR3 spans 15 residues. CDR3 sequence reads: CASSKAGEGSWPQHF. CDR3 sequence (DNA): TGTGCCAGTAGTAAAGCGGGCGAAGGATCTTGGCCCCAGCATTTT.

This clonotype was counted only a few times. The chain uses TRBV20-1 and TRBJ2-1; D is unclear. V lost 0 bases, J lost 7 bases, and 10 bases lay in between. Germline assignment: CDR1 DFQATT and CDR2 SNEGSKA (reference sequence). The CDR3 totals 13 residues. CDR3 coding DNA: TGCAGTGCTAGAGATTTTATGGGAAATGAGCAGTTCTTC. Translated, it gives CSARDFMGNEQFF.

The chain recombines TRBV27 with TRBJ2-3; no firm D call. Trimming left V 4 bases short and J 2 bases short, with 13 bases between. The CDR3 is 15 residues long. Germline-derived CDR1 and CDR2 are MNHEY and SMNVEV (reference sequence). The CDR3 nucleotides are TGTGCCAGCAGTTCACCCGGTCGGACCACAGATACGCAGTATTTT. It codes for CASSSPGRTTDTQYF.

This clonotype occurred a few times. CDR3 DNA sequence: TGCAGTGCTAGTGCATTTGAGACTAGCGGGGCCTACGAGCAGTACTTC. It translates to CSASAFETSGAYEQYF. The V call is TRBV20-1, the J call TRBJ2-7, with 11 bases identical to TRBD2. The V and J ends lost 3 bases and 2 bases, in that order; junction bases with no gene match: 9. Germline V lookup: CDR1 DFQATT, CDR2 SNEGSKA (reference sequence). This CDR3 spans 16 amino acids.

There are a few counts of this clonotype. The V call is TRBV20-1, the J call TRBJ2-4; 11 nucleotides line up with TRBD2. Germline V gene sequence: CDR1 DFQATT, CDR2 SNEGSKA (reference sequence). V dropped 4 bases and J dropped 5; count of bases not matched to a gene: 10. The CDR3 has 16 residues. This CDR3 is CSANARLAGIENIQYF. CDR3 nucleotide sequence: TGCAGTGCTAATGCCAGACTAGCGGGAATCGAAAACATTCAGTACTTC.

This chain joins TRBV11-2 and TRBJ2-7; 11 nucleotides align to TRBD2. The CDR3 contains 17 residues. Germline V gene data show CDR1 as SGHAT and CDR2 as FQNNGV. With V trimmed by 2 bases and J by 2 bases, 8 bases remained unmatched. In DNA form, the CDR3 reads TGTGCCAGCAGCTTACTCCCTACTAGCGGGAGCCCCTACGAGCAGTACTTC. Translating it yields CASSLLPTSGSPYEQYF.

This rearrangement joins TRBV5-5 to TRBJ1-2; 8 bases agree with TRBD1. This CDR3 has 16 amino acids. V was clipped by 2 bases and J by 4 bases; unmatched bases: 10. Germline-derived CDR1 and CDR2 are SGHKS and YYEKEE (reference sequence). The CDR3 nucleotides are TGTGCCAGCAGCTTTTGGGGGACAGGACGATTCTATGGCTACACCTTC. Translated, it gives CASSFWGTGRFYGYTF.

This clonotype has more than one count but fewer than ten. The V call is TRBV7-2, the J call TRBJ2-7; D could derive from TRBD1 or TRBD2 (5 bases each). The CDR3 length is 15 residues. CDR1 and CDR2 (germline): SGHTA, FQGNSA. V lost 3 bases to trimming and J lost 3 bases, with 15 bases between them. CDR3 sequence: CASSLPGTLFYEQYF. For the CDR3, the DNA is TGTGCCAGCAGCTTGCCCGGGACCCTCTTCTACGAGCAGTACTTC. The complete variable domain, with remaining parts taken from reference TRBV7-2 and TRBJ2-7, reads GAGVSQSPSNKVTEKGKDVELRCDPISGHTALYWYRQSLGQGLEFLIYFQGNSAPDKSGLPSDRFSAERTGGSVSTLTIQRTQQEDSAVYLCASSLPGTLFYEQYFGPGTRLTVT.

The chain uses TRBV12-5 and TRBJ1-5; 9 nucleotides match TRBD1. Unmatched junction bases numbered 4, after V lost 5 bases and J lost 2 bases. CDR3 size: 15 residues. CDR1 and CDR2 from the germline V gene are LGHNT and FRNRAP. For the CDR3, the DNA is TGTGCTAGTGGTGTCGGGACAGGGCGCAATCAGCCCCAGCATTTT. Translated: CASGVGTGRNQPQHF.

This clonotype has only a few counts. The chain carries TRBV7-9 and TRBJ2-6, with 7 positions matching TRBD2. The V segment lost 2 bases and the J segment 0 bases; nucleotides outside the gene matches: 4. From germline, CDR1 is SEHNR and CDR2 FQNEAQ (reference sequence). The CDR3 loop spans 17 amino acids. This CDR3 reads CASSLMGGYSGANVLTF. As DNA, the CDR3 is TGTGCCAGCAGCTTAATGGGGGGGTACTCTGGGGCCAACGTCCTGACTTTC.

V usage is TRBV20-1 and J usage is TRBJ2-5, with 7 bases that match TRBD2. The CDR3 spans 15 residues. Germline CDR1 and CDR2: DFQATT and SNEGSKA (reference sequence). The trim removed 2 bases at V and 4 bases at J, leaving 10 bases unmatched. The CDR3, as DNA: TGCAGTGCTAGACGCCCGAACGGGAGGCGAGAGACCCAGTACTTC. Translating gives CSARRPNGRRETQYF.

This rearrangement joins TRBV15 to TRBJ2-4, with a weak D call TRBD1 (5 bases). The CDR3 runs 17 residues. Per germline, CDR1 LNHNV and CDR2 YYDKDF (reference sequence). Trimming left V 0 bases short and J 0 bases short, with 12 bases between. This CDR3 reads CATSRDLQALAKNIQYF. The CDR3 DNA reads as TGTGCCACCAGCAGAGATCTACAGGCCCTAGCCAAAAACATTCAGTACTTC.

This sequence joins TRBV29-1 and TRBJ2-5; 7 bases line up with TRBD1. The length of the CDR3 is 12 residues. With 8 bases clipped from V and 4 bases from J, the junction kept 7 bases outside the gene matches. Germline CDR1 and CDR2: SQVTM and ANQGSEA. The CDR3 is CSPRDSTETQYF. DNA of the CDR3: TGCAGCCCCAGGGACAGTACAGAGACCCAGTACTTC.

In this sample, this clonotype turned up a few times. The rearrangement links TRBV28 to TRBJ2-7; 8 nucleotides align to TRBD1. After removal of 5 bases from V and 2 bases from J, the junction contained 11 bases not matched to a gene. The V gene's germline CDR1 is MDHEN and CDR2 SYDVKM. The CDR3 is 16 amino acids. This chain's CDR3 is CASSTRGQGNPYEQYF. The CDR3, as DNA: TGTGCCAGCAGTACGCGAGGACAGGGAAACCCCTACGAGCAGTACTTC. Filled out from reference TRBV28 and TRBJ2-7, the complete variable domain reads DVKVTQSSRYLVKRTGEKVFLECVQDMDHENMFWYRQDPGLGLRLIYFSYDVKMKEKGDIPEGYSVSREKKERFSLILESASTNQTSMYLCASSTRGQGNPYEQYFGPGTRLTVT.

The sample holds a few counts of this clonotype. The CDR3 region is CASSPGQHLSYEQYF. In DNA form, the CDR3 reads TGTGCCAGCTCACCGGGACAGCACCTCTCCTACGAGCAGTACTTC. This chain links TRBV18 with TRBJ2-7; TRBD1 aligns across 7 bases. V lost 3 bases and J lost 0; bases outside the gene matches: 5. The CDR3 spans 15 residues. In germline, CDR1 is KGHSH, CDR2 LQKENI.

V gene TRBV5-1 combines with J gene TRBJ1-2, with D uncertain. Trimming stripped 2 bases from V and 5 bases from J, with 16 bases between. This CDR3 has 15 residues. Germline-derived CDR1 and CDR2 are SGHRS and YFSETQ. CDR3 nucleotide sequence: TGCGCCAGCAGCTTTTTTTCCATTAAAGGGTATGGCTACACCTTC. Its protein is CASSFFSIKGYGYTF.

This clonotype was seen repeatedly, ten times or more. This chain joins TRBV20-1 and TRBJ2-3; 11 bases are shared with TRBD2. The CDR3 is made up of 13 amino acids. Per germline, CDR1 DFQATT and CDR2 SNEGSKA (reference sequence). The CDR3 loop is CSLLAGDGDTQYF. CDR3 bases: TGCAGCTTACTAGCGGGAGATGGAGATACGCAGTATTTT.